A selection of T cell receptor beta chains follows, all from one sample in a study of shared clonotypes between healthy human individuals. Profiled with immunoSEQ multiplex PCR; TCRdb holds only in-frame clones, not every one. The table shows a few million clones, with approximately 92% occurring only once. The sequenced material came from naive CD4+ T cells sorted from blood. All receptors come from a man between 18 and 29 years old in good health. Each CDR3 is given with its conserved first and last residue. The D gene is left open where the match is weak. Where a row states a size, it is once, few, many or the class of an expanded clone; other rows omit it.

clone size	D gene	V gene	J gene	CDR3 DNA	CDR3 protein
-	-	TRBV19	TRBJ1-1	TGTGCCAGTAGTACACCCCCCGGGACAAACACTGAAGCTTTCTTT	CASSTPPGTNTEAFF
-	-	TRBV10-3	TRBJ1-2	TGTGCCACCAGGGGAGCCGCAGGGCCATCTAACTATGGCTACACCTTC	CATRGAAGPSNYGYTF
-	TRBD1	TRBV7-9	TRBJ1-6	TGTGCCAGCAGCTTAGCTGGGACAGGGGAGCGTTCACCCCTCCACTTT	CASSLAGTGERSPLHF
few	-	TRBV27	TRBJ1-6	TGTGCCAGCAGAAAAGGGTTTAATTCACCCCTCCACTTT	CASRKGFNSPLHF
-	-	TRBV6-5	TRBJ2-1	TGTGCCAGCAGTCGGGGTTCCTACAATGAGCAGTTCTTC	CASSRGSYNEQFF
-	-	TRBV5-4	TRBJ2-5	TGTGCCAGCAGCTTGACAGAAGAGACCCAGTACTTC	CASSLTEETQYF
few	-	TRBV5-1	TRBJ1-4	TGCGCCAGCAGCTTGATCAGGGGAGATGAAAAACTGTTTTTT	CASSLIRGDEKLFF
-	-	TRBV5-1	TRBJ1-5	TGCGCCAGCAGCTTGGGTGGGGTGGGCAATCAGCCCCAGCATTTT	CASSLGGVGNQPQHF
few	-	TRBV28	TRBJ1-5	TGTGCCTTGGGAGGTAGCAATCAGCCCCAGCATTTT	CALGGSNQPQHF
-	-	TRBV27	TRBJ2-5	TGTGCCAGCAGTTTGGAGGGGGCCCAGCGAGAGACCCAGTACTTC	CASSLEGAQRETQYF
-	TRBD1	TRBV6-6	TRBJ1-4	TGTGCCAGCAGTTTATCACAGGGGGGTGAAAAACTGTTTTTT	CASSLSQGGEKLFF
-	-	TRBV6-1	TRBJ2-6	TGTGCCAGCAGCGATAAAGAGGGCAGGGCCAACGTCCTGACTTTC	CASSDKEGRANVLTF
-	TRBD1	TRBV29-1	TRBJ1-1	TGCAGCGTGGAAAACAGGGGCAGGAACACTGAAGCTTTCTTT	CSVENRGRNTEAFF
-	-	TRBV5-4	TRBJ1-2	TGTGCCAGCAGCTCGGGTAAAGGGGTCCCTAGAGATGGCTACACCTTC	CASSSGKGVPRDGYTF
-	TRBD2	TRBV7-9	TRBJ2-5	TGTGCCAGCAGCTTAGTGTTAGCGGGGGGGCTAACTCAAGAGACCCAGTACTTC	CASSLVLAGGLTQETQYF
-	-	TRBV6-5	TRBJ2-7	TGTGCCAGCAGTTCAACTTGGGGAGGCTACGAGCAGTACTTC	CASSSTWGGYEQYF
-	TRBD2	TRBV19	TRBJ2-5	TGTGCCAGTAGTATAGGGACTAGCGGCCAAGAGACCCAGTACTTC	CASSIGTSGQETQYF
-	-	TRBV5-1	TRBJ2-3	TGCGCCAGCAGCTTGGCAATAGAGGGAGATACGCAGTATTTT	CASSLAIEGDTQYF
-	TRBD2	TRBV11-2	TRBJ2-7	TGTGCCAGCAGCTTAGGGACTAGCGGGACGTACGAGCAGTACTTC	CASSLGTSGTYEQYF
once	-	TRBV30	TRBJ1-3	TGTGCCTGGAGTGTACTAAGGGCAGCAAGGGACTCCCGTGGAAACACCATATATTTT	CAWSVLRAARDSRGNTIYF
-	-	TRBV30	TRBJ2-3	TGTGCCTGGTCTCGTCCCAAGGCAGATACGCAGTATTTT	CAWSRPKADTQYF
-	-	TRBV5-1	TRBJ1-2	TGCGCCAGCAGCTTTGGGGTGAGGACGTCTAACTATGGCTACACCTTC	CASSFGVRTSNYGYTF
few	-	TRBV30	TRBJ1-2	TGTGCCTGGAGCGATCCCCGGGGGCATCGTGGCTACACCTTC	CAWSDPRGHRGYTF
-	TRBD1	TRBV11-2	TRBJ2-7	TGTGCCAGCAGCTTGGGACAGGGGCCCTACGAGCAGTACTTC	CASSLGQGPYEQYF
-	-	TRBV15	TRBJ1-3	TGTGCCACCCGACCCTCTGGAAACACCATATATTTT	CATRPSGNTIYF
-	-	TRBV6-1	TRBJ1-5	TGTGCCAGCAGTGAGGTGGGATGGAATCAGCCCCAGCATTTT	CASSEVGWNQPQHF
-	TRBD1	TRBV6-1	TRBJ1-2	TGTGCCAGCAGGCCGGGACAGGGGCTTGGCTACACCTTC	CASRPGQGLGYTF
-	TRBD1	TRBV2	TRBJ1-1	TGTGCCAGCAGTGGGGGACAGGGGATAGGGATGAACACTGAAGCTTTCTTT	CASSGGQGIGMNTEAFF
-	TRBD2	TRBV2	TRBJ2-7	TGTGCCAGCAGTGAATTCGGACTAGCGAGTGACGAGCAGTACTTC	CASSEFGLASDEQYF
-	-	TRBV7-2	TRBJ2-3	TGTGCCAGCAGCTTAGCTGGACCAGATACGCAGTATTTT	CASSLAGPDTQYF